A single TCR beta chain is shown here with its context. This receptor's antigen is unknown. No per-base quality is available; no much larger clone lies one base away. The sample originates from a study of multiple sclerosis patients with progressive multifocal leukoencephalopathy (dated by TCRdb to between 2018 and 2021). Some background on the complete study: The study examined peripheral T and B cells of MS patients who developed PML (4 under natalizumab, 1 after alemtuzumab) and treated patients who did not. From before therapy, through 6 and 12 months, up to PML onset, two natalizumab-treated patients who later developed PML were tracked longitudinally. The goal of the study was to detect any JC virus-specific or public T-cell expansions that arose at the time of PML onset.

V gives up 2 bases and J gives up 4 bases, and the segment between their germline ends measures 12 bases. Reading from cysteine to phenylalanine, the CDR3 counts 14 amino acids. This entry keeps only the CDR3 DNA: 42 bases, framed from base 1. CDR1 and CDR2 are drawn from the germline V gene (reference sequence): SGHNT, YYREEE. Using the immunoSEQ two-step multiplex PCR at survey-level depth, TRB CDR3 regions were amplified from genomic DNA. To estimate template counts and remove amplification bias, each PCR was spiked with synthetic inline TR CDR3 controls covering all V-J pairings. Reads went through processing to reduce amplification and sequencing bias, and quantification was done against synthetic TR CDR3 analogs. The paper's processing steps were these. Raw data were processed in ImmunoSEQ Analyzer, removing out-of-frame sequences and CDR3s with stop codons, and genes were named by IMGT nomenclature. Repertoire diversity was summarized as normalized Shannon entropy, defined as 1 minus Pielou's evenness. Only TRB sequences sharing the V gene, the J gene and the CDR3 were counted as identical. Public PML clonotypes were defined as CDR3s shared by two or more PML-onset samples but absent from earlier samples, from controls, and from public databases. Position-by-position CDR3 amino acid composition was analyzed in Skylign with the observed count method. Held by TCRdb, this immuneACCESS table contains in-frame sequences only and omits some clones. Under half of the omission traces to an unresolved V gene where checked; the cause of the rest is unknown. D and trimming come from the DNA, and the V and J calls and clone size come from that table. The sample table lists approximately 30,000 clones, roughly 87% of them with a count of one. Around 6% of the sample lies in the top ten.

The research as a whole found: Although TRB clones above 0.5% frequency turned up only in PML patients, the clones expanded at PML onset were already present before and during natalizumab therapy. The analysis covered only peripheral blood, although cerebrospinal fluid or brain lymphocytes might be more informative for natalizumab-associated PML. Because the cohort was small and descriptive, it remained unclear whether the findings reflect JC virus infection or general immunocompromise. Lower normalized Shannon entropy suggested less diverse TRB repertoires in most PML patients, whereas the natalizumab-treated controls showed values near 1. No common TRBV or TRBJ gene usage or preferential TRBV-TRBJ pairings were detected when PML developed.

Per the publication, the time point label means: time of PML onset. This specimen's treatment or condition label, per the study, means: on natalizumab therapy at sampling. PML diagnosis was based on clinical and MRI findings and was confirmed by detection of JC virus DNA in cerebrospinal fluid. Among the natalizumab-treated patients, PML showed up after anywhere between roughly 15 and 56 months of natalizumab therapy. All listed patients had previously received interferon beta, and all PML patients were female. At the time of PML onset, T3 blood samples were collected. Isolation of peripheral blood mononuclear cells was performed by Ficoll-Hypaque density gradient centrifugation.

The sequencing here drew on PBMCs, taken from a patient treated with natalizumab. The receptor comes from a woman aged 40 to 50 with progressive multifocal leukoencephalopathy. The chain joins TRBV5-4 to TRBJ2-5, with a weak D call of TRBD1 (5 bases match). The CDR3 amino acid sequence is: CASSFDSARETQYF. Read as DNA, the sequence is TGTGCCAGCAGCTTCGACAGCGCAAGAGAGACCCAGTACTTC.